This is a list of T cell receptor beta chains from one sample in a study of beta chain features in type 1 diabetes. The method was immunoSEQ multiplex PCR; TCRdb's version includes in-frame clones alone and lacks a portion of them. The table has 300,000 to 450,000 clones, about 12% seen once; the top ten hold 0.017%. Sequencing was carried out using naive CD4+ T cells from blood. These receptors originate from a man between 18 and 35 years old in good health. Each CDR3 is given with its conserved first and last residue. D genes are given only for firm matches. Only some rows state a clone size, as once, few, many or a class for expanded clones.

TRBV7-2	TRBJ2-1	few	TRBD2	CASSLSLAEAWEQFF	TGTGCCAGCAGCTTATCCCTAGCGGAGGCATGGGAGCAGTTCTTC
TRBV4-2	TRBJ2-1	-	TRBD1	CASSLGQGVSYNEQFF	TGTGCCAGCAGCCTAGGACAGGGAGTGAGCTACAATGAGCAGTTCTTC
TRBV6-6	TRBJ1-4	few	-	CASSSAGRVNEKLFF	TGTGCCAGCAGTTCGGCGGGGCGGGTTAATGAAAAACTGTTTTTT
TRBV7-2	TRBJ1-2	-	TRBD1	CASSPRTGESYGYTF	TGTGCCAGCAGCCCTCGGACAGGGGAAAGCTATGGCTACACCTTC
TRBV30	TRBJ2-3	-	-	CARTRSRSTDTQYF	TGTGCCCGCACCCGCTCGCGGAGCACAGATACGCAGTATTTT
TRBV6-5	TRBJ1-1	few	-	CASSYSTRLNTEAFF	TGTGCCAGCAGTTACTCGACACGGCTGAACACTGAAGCTTTCTTT
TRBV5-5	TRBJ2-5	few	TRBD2	CASSSGLAGSETQYF	TGTGCCAGCAGCTCGGGACTAGCGGGGTCAGAGACCCAGTACTTC
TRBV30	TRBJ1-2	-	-	CAWSPDSNYGYTF	TGTGCCTGGAGTCCAGACAGCAACTATGGCTACACCTTC
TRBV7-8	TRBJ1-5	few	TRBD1	CASSGRDRNQPQHF	TGTGCCAGCAGCGGCCGGGACAGGAATCAGCCCCAGCATTTT
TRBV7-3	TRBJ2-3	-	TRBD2	CASGGLAGGPQYF	TGTGCCAGCGGCGGACTAGCGGGAGGGCCGCAGTATTTT
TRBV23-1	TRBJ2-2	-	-	CASSQEGGPGELFF	TGCGCCAGCAGTCAAGAGGGTGGGCCCGGGGAGCTGTTTTTT
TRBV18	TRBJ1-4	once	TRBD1	CASSKDRADEKLFF	TGTGCCAGCTCAAAGGACAGGGCCGATGAAAAACTGTTTTTT
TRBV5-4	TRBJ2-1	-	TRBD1	CASSLDRGPYNEQFF	TGTGCCAGCAGCTTGGACAGGGGCCCCTACAATGAGCAGTTCTTC
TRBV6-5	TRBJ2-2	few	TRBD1	CASSLGQGLSGELFF	TGTGCCAGCAGCCTCGGACAGGGCCTCTCCGGGGAGCTGTTTTTT
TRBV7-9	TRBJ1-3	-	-	CASSFGGTGTNTIYF	TGTGCCAGCAGCTTCGGGGGAACGGGAACAAACACCATATATTTT
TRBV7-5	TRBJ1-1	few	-	CVRSLRGSGVTEAFF	TGTGTCAGAAGCTTACGAGGGTCAGGGGTCACTGAAGCTTTCTTT
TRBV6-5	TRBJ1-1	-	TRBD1	CASSYSNRGSTEAFF	TGTGCCAGCAGTTACTCGAACAGGGGAAGCACTGAAGCTTTCTTT
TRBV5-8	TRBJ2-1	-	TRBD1	CASRHRGRSYNEQFF	TGTGCCAGCAGGCACAGGGGCCGCTCCTACAATGAGCAGTTCTTC
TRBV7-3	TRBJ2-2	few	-	CASSFSGAGELFF	TGTGCCAGCAGCTTTTCCGGGGCCGGGGAGCTGTTTTTT
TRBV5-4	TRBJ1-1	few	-	CASSLKGGDTEAFF	TGTGCCAGCAGCTTGAAGGGGGGGGACACTGAAGCTTTCTTT
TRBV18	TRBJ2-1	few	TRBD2	CASSPKTSGKGEQFF	TGTGCCAGCTCACCAAAAACTAGCGGGAAGGGTGAGCAGTTCTTC
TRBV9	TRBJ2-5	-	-	CASSVSQGETQYF	TGTGCCAGCAGCGTGTCGCAGGGAGAGACCCAGTACTTC
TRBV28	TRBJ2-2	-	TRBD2	CASSLAGAGELFF	TGTGCCAGCAGTCTAGCGGGAGCCGGGGAGCTGTTTTTT
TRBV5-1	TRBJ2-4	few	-	CASSSTTGLAKNIQYF	TGCGCCAGCAGTTCAACTACAGGGCTAGCCAAAAACATTCAGTACTTC
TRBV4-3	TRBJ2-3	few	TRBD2	CASSQEAAGASTDTQYF	TGCGCCAGCAGCCAGGAGGCAGCGGGGGCTAGCACAGATACGCAGTATTTT
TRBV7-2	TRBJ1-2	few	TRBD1	CASSPRGGQGYGYTF	TGTGCCAGCAGCCCTAGGGGGGGACAGGGGTATGGCTACACCTTC